The 31 T cell receptor beta chains reported below all come from one sample, sequenced in a study of Ad26.COV2.S vaccination and SARS-CoV-2 variants. This table comes from immunoSEQ multiplex PCR, and its TCRdb copy is limited to in-frame clones, with some not included. The sample consists of under 95,000 clones, under 90% of them appearing once. Specimen: peripheral blood, collected after recovery from COVID-19. Source of these receptors: a human donor who had recovered from COVID-19.

This rearrangement joins TRBV4-1 to TRBJ2-3; TRBD2 matches at 11 bases. Losses at the gene ends were 2 bases for V and 5 bases for J; bases not matched to a gene: 9. The CDR3 runs to 17 residues. Germline CDR1 reads MGHRA; CDR2 reads YSYEKL. This chain's CDR3 is CASSQTESGLAGDTQYF. The CDR3 nucleotides read TGCGCCAGCAGCCAAACCGAGAGTGGACTAGCGGGAGATACGCAGTATTTT.

This chain uses TRBV15 with TRBJ2-1, with D possibly being TRBD1 or TRBD2 (5 bases each). V lost 8 bases and J 9 bases, leaving 26 bases between the germline ends. The CDR3 is 16 amino acids. Germline V gene sequence: CDR1 LNHNV, CDR2 YYDKDF (reference sequence). CDR3 bases: TGTGCCACCGACCGGGGTGGGGGAGCAAGTAAGGGTGAGCAGTTCTTC. Translated: CATDRGGGASKGEQFF. The full variable domain, with the rest looked up from reference TRBV15 and TRBJ2-1, is DAMVIQNPRYQVTQFGKPVTLSCSQTLNHNVMYWYQQKSSQAPKLLFHYYDKDFNNEADTPDNFQSRRPNTSFCFLDIRSPGLGDTAMYLCATDRGGGASKGEQFFGPGTRLTVL.

The CDR3 DNA is TGTGCCAGCAGTCTTGGCTCCACAAGTAACTATGGCTACACCTTC. Translated, it gives CASSLGSTSNYGYTF. The chain has TRBV5-5 and TRBJ1-2; D remains unclear. V lost 5 bases and J lost 1, with 15 bases in between. The CDR3 loop spans 15 amino acids. Germline V CDR1 and CDR2: SGHKS, YYEKEE (reference sequence).

The chain couples TRBV5-1 to TRBJ2-3; TRBD1 is a possible D gene (5 bases). CDR1 SGHRS and CDR2 YFSETQ come from the germline V gene. The CDR3 covers 14 residues. V was cut by 0 bases and J by 2 bases, with 7 bases left in between. The CDR3 region is CASSLEGPTDTQYF. CDR3 nucleotides: TGCGCCAGCAGCTTGGAGGGGCCCACAGATACGCAGTATTTT. Complete variable domain (other parts from reference TRBV5-1 and TRBJ2-3): KAGVTQTPRYLIKTRGQQVTLSCSPISGHRSVSWYQQTPGQGLQFLFEYFSETQRNKGNFPGRFSGRQFSNSRSEMNVSTLELGDSALYLCASSLEGPTDTQYFGPGTRLTVL.

This rearrangement joins TRBV18 to TRBJ2-1, with TRBD1 matching over 9 bases. Germline-derived CDR1 and CDR2 are KGHSH and LQKENI. V dropped 3 bases and J dropped 10; count of bases not matched to a gene: 7. This CDR3 spans 14 amino acids. CDR3 nucleotide sequence: TGTGCCAGCTCACCTCTGGACAGGGGAAGGGAGCAGTTCTTC. Translated: CASSPLDRGREQFF.

This chain links TRBV7-9 with TRBJ2-7, with 8 bases fitting TRBD2. The germline CDR1 and CDR2 sequences are SEHNR and FQNEAQ (reference sequence). The CDR3 is 14 amino acids. J gave up 6 bases and V 1 base, and 5 bases lay outside the gene matches. The CDR3 bases are TGTGCCAGCAGCTTAGGGGGGACTAGTTCCGAGCAGTACTTC. The encoded protein is CASSLGGTSSEQYF.

J is TRBJ2-1 and V is TRBV7-3; TRBD2 aligns across 11 bases. CDR3 size: 16 residues. Germline CDR1 reads SGHTA; CDR2 reads FQGTGA. J gave up 9 bases and V 7 bases, and 14 bases lay outside the gene matches. CDR3 region: CASTPIAGGPGSEQFF. The CDR3 DNA reads as TGTGCCAGCACCCCTATAGCGGGAGGGCCTGGTAGTGAGCAGTTCTTC.

In this sample, this clone turned up once. V and J are TRBV16 and TRBJ1-1; the D is unclear. Per germline, CDR1 KGHSY and CDR2 FQNENV. The V gene lost 0 bases and the J gene lost 0 bases, with 11 bases spanning the gap. The CDR3 totals 16 residues. The CDR3 here is CASSQSIAGVNTEAFF. CDR3 bases: TGTGCCAGCAGCCAATCGATTGCCGGGGTGAACACTGAAGCTTTCTTT.

The chain joins TRBV7-9 to TRBJ2-3; 9 bases line up with TRBD1. The CDR3 is made up of 18 amino acids. The trim removed 5 bases at V and 4 bases at J, leaving 16 bases unmatched. Germline lookup yields CDR1 SEHNR and CDR2 FQNEAQ (reference sequence). The CDR3 protein is CASSPPLGQGIRADTQYF. For the CDR3, the DNA is TGTGCCAGCAGCCCTCCCTTGGGACAGGGCATCCGAGCAGATACGCAGTATTTT.

The CDR3 coding sequence is TGTGCCAGCAGGCCGACTAGCGGGAGCTACAATGAGCAGTTCTTC. Translated: CASRPTSGSYNEQFF. The chain combines TRBV28 with TRBJ2-1; 12 nucleotides line up with TRBD2. Trimming cost V 6 bases and J 3 bases; bases outside gene matches: 3. Germline V gives CDR1 MDHEN, CDR2 SYDVKM. The CDR3 has 15 residues. The variable domain in full, with the rest retrieved from reference TRBV28 and TRBJ2-1, is DVKVTQSSRYLVKRTGEKVFLECVQDMDHENMFWYRQDPGLGLRLIYFSYDVKMKEKGDIPEGYSVSREKKERFSLILESASTNQTSMYLCASRPTSGSYNEQFFGPGTRLTVL.

V gene TRBV6-5 combines with J gene TRBJ2-1; D is undetermined. V was clipped by 4 bases and J by 7 bases, with 11 bases between them. The CDR3 extends over 13 amino acids. Per the germline V gene, CDR1 is MNHEY and CDR2 is SVGAGI. Written as DNA, the CDR3 is TGTGCCAGCAGTTTCGGTACGAGGAATGAGCAGTTCTTC. This codes for CASSFGTRNEQFF.

About this clone: An end of the junction differs from the germline gene, which may be a read error. The V and J genes are TRBV28 and TRBJ1-5; weak D call: TRBD1 (5 bases). The CDR3 consists of 15 residues. Germline V gene sequence: CDR1 MDHEN, CDR2 SYDVKM. This CDR3 is CASSLGGKGNQPQHF. The CDR3 DNA reads as TGTGCCAGCAGTTTAGGGGGTAAAGGAAATCAACCCCAGCATTTT.

Ten or more counts support this clone. The CDR3 DNA is TGTGCCAGCAGCCCGGACAGGGGGCGAGGTTTGGAGACCCAGTACTTC. Translation: CASSPDRGRGLETQYF. The chain combines TRBV9 with TRBJ2-5; 11 nucleotides line up with TRBD1. CDR3 length: 16 amino acids. Trimming cost V 4 bases and J 5 bases; bases outside gene matches: 10. Germline V gene lookup returns CDR1 SGDLS and CDR2 YYNGEE.

The chain uses TRBV2 and TRBJ2-7; D is possibly TRBD1 (6 bases). Germline V gives CDR1 SNHLY, CDR2 FYNNEI. Trimming pared 6 bases from V and 1 base from J, leaving 13 bases between. The CDR3 extends over 14 amino acids. DNA for the CDR3: TGTGCCAGCAGGTGGACAGAGTATTCCTACGAGCAGTACTTC. Its protein is CASRWTEYSYEQYF.

The chain couples TRBV29-1 to TRBJ2-5; D is ambiguous. In germline, CDR1 is SQVTM, CDR2 ANQGSEA. The CDR3 has 13 amino acids. With 4 bases removed from V and 0 bases from J, the gap between germline ends came to 9 bases. In nucleotides, the CDR3 is TGCAGCGTTGTAGATCGGAACCAAGAGACCCAGTACTTC. Its protein is CSVVDRNQETQYF.

This clone is a singleton in its sample. The chain recombines TRBV5-8 with TRBJ1-5, with D perhaps TRBD1 (5 bases). The V gene's germline CDR1 is SGHTS and CDR2 YDEGEE. V was trimmed by 4 bases and J by 3 bases, leaving 14 bases between them. The CDR3 covers 15 residues. CDR3 bases: TGTGCCAGCAGCATTGCGGGACGGTACAATCAGCCCCAGCATTTT. Residues: CASSIAGRYNQPQHF.

The chain has TRBV2 and TRBJ2-3, with D possibly being TRBD2 (6 bases). This CDR3 region has 14 residues. The germline gives CDR1 SNHLY, CDR2 FYNNEI. V lost 5 bases to trimming and J lost 0 bases, with 9 bases between them. The CDR3 here is CASSYGGSTDTQYF. CDR3 DNA: TGTGCCAGCAGTTACGGGGGTAGCACAGATACGCAGTATTTT.

The chain couples TRBV6-2 or TRBV6-3 to TRBJ2-5; 11 nucleotides align to TRBD2. The CDR3 runs to 16 residues. The junction had 11 bases not matched to a gene; V was cut back by 6 bases and J by 5 bases. CDR1 and CDR2 (germline): MNHEY, SVGEGT. The CDR3 nucleotides read TGTGCCAGCAGCCCCAAGACTAGCGGGATTCGGGAGACCCAGTACTTC. Amino acid sequence: CASSPKTSGIRETQYF.

The chain has TRBV7-9 and TRBJ2-5; a weak D match, TRBD2 (6 bases). The germline CDR1 and CDR2 sequences are SEHNR and FQNEAQ (reference sequence). V lost 5 bases and J lost 5, with 12 bases in between. The CDR3 is 13 amino acids. CDR3 region: CASSRGIGETQYF. The CDR3 bases are TGTGCCAGCAGCCGCGGGATCGGGGAGACCCAGTACTTC.

J is TRBJ2-2 and V is TRBV6-6; 15 bases agree with TRBD2. Trimming at V came to 6 bases and at J to 5 bases, leaving 1 base not matched to a gene. Per the germline V gene, CDR1 is MNHNY and CDR2 is SVGAGI (reference sequence). The CDR3 covers 15 residues. The CDR3 DNA is TGTGCCAGCAGAGGGACTAGCGGGAGGACCGGGGAGCTGTTTTTT. This translates into CASRGTSGRTGELFF.

The V call is TRBV2, the J call TRBJ1-2, with 11 bases lining up with TRBD1. The junction had 10 bases not matched to a gene; V was cut back by 8 bases and J by 8 bases. CDR1 and CDR2 from the germline V gene are SNHLY and FYNNEI. This CDR3 comprises 14 residues. The CDR3 sequence: CASFHRTGGEGYTF. In DNA form, the CDR3 reads TGTGCCAGCTTTCACAGGACAGGGGGCGAGGGCTACACCTTC.

This clone turned up a few times. For the CDR3, the DNA is TGTGCCAGCTCACCAGGGACGGCAACGGACAACCATGGCTACACCTTC. This gives the protein CASSPGTATDNHGYTF. The chain couples TRBV18 to TRBJ1-2; TRBD1 is a possible D gene (5 bases). Germline CDR1 KGHSH, CDR2 LQKENI. The V gene lost 2 bases and the J gene lost 6 bases, with 19 bases spanning the gap. This CDR3 comprises 16 residues.

The rearrangement uses TRBV9 and TRBJ2-2, with 10 positions matching TRBD1. V trimming: 4 bases; J trimming: 8 bases; junction bases outside the gene matches: 11. The CDR3 length is 16 residues. Germline values: CDR1 SGDLS, CDR2 YYNGEE. The chain's CDR3 is CASSIIDRGRLGELFF. In nucleotides, the CDR3 is TGTGCCAGCAGCATAATCGACAGGGGGCGCTTGGGGGAGCTGTTTTTT.

This clone is medium-sized within its sample. This rearrangement joins TRBV18 to TRBJ1-2, with 7 bases fitting TRBD1. CDR1 and CDR2 (germline): KGHSH, LQKENI. The CDR3 consists of 16 residues. V shed 1 base, J shed 3 bases, and the junction held 8 bases outside the gene matches. CDR3 DNA sequence: TGTGCCAGCTCACCACGTGGGACAGAGAATTACTATGGCTACACCTTC. Its translation: CASSPRGTENYYGYTF.

This sequence joins TRBV28 and TRBJ2-1, with 10 bases matching TRBD2. The CDR3 totals 16 residues. Germline lookup yields CDR1 MDHEN and CDR2 SYDVKM. V gave up 1 base and J gave up 9 bases; unmatched junction bases: 9. The CDR3 region has the DNA TGTGCCAGCAGTTTATTACGTCTAGCGGGAGTCGTTGAGCAGTTCTTC. It is translated as CASSLLRLAGVVEQFF.

The genes are TRBV19 and TRBJ2-5, with 7 bases aligning to TRBD2. From germline, CDR1 is LNHDA and CDR2 SQIVND (reference sequence). The CDR3 has 14 amino acids. V shed 6 bases, J shed 5 bases, and the junction held 9 bases outside the gene matches. The CDR3 DNA reads as TGTGCCAGTAGACCACCGGGACTACTGGAGACCCAGTACTTC. Translated: CASRPPGLLETQYF.

The V call is TRBV11-2, the J call TRBJ2-3, with D maybe TRBD2 (6 bases). CDR1 SGHAT and CDR2 FQNNGV come from the germline V gene. Trimming removed 7 bases at V and 3 bases at J, with 23 bases between. CDR3 length equals 17 residues. For the CDR3, the DNA is TGTGCCAGCAAACGAACCCCTGGGCGGAGGGAAACAGATACGCAGTATTTT. Translating it yields CASKRTPGRRETDTQYF.

This clone was recorded a few times. The rearrangement uses TRBV12-3 or TRBV12-4 and TRBJ1-2, with TRBD1 matching over 7 bases. V lost 3 bases and J lost 7; bases outside the gene matches: 5. This CDR3 is 13 amino acids long. The CDR3 nucleotides are TGTGCCAGCAGTTTGGGGACAGCCCTTGGCTACACCTTC. Encoded protein: CASSLGTALGYTF.

This clone has a handful of counts. The genes are TRBV2 and TRBJ2-1; D may be TRBD2 (5 bases). Germline V CDR1 and CDR2: SNHLY, FYNNEI. V shed 8 bases and J shed 8 bases, with 13 bases lying between them. The CDR3 runs to 12 residues. The CDR3 region is CASLGGRDEQFF. The DNA of the CDR3 is TGTGCCAGCTTAGGAGGTAGGGATGAGCAGTTCTTC.

The V gene is TRBV13, the J gene TRBJ1-3; D not resolved. CDR1 is PRHDT, CDR2 FYEKMQ, per germline (reference sequence). V was cut by 4 bases and J by 1 base, with 5 bases left in between. The CDR3 contains 13 residues. CDR3 DNA sequence: TGTGCCAGCAGCTACGGGTCTGGAAACACCATATATTTT. It encodes CASSYGSGNTIYF.

This chain joins TRBV20-1 and TRBJ2-5, with 8 bases identical to TRBD2. This CDR3 is 15 amino acids long. Trimming cost V 6 bases and J 3 bases; bases outside gene matches: 12. Looked up from germline, CDR1 is DFQATT and CDR2 is SNEGSKA (reference sequence). The CDR3: CSASRIAGREETQYF. The CDR3 DNA reads as TGCAGTGCGAGTAGGATAGCGGGACGAGAAGAGACCCAGTACTTC.